The 10 T cell receptor beta chains listed next were all sequenced from one sample in a study of control samples from healthy donors and cancer patients. Profiling relied on immunoSEQ multiplex PCR, and the TCRdb table lists in-frame clones only, not all of them. The sample lists roughly 120,000 clones, 80% to 90% occurring once. Sequenced input: PBMCs. These receptors came from a woman aged 45-65 years with colorectal cancer.

The chain couples TRBV14 to TRBJ2-3; 7 bases fit TRBD2. V lost 4 bases to trimming and J lost 12 bases; unmatched junction nucleotides: 7. Germline V gene sequence: CDR1 SGHDN, CDR2 FVKESK. The CDR3 totals 12 residues. In DNA form, the CDR3 reads TGTGCCAGCAGCCTAGGACTAGGAGATCAGTATTTT. This codes for CASSLGLGDQYF. Full variable domain (missing parts from reference TRBV14 and TRBJ2-3): EAGVTQFPSHSVIEKGQTVTLRCDPISGHDNLYWYRRVMGKEIKFLLHFVKESKQDESGMPNNRFLAERTGGTYSTLKVQPAELEDSGVYFCASSLGLGDQYFGPGTRLTVL.

This rearrangement joins TRBV2 to TRBJ2-3; D call uncertain. The CDR3 extends over 15 amino acids. The V gene's germline CDR1 is SNHLY and CDR2 FYNNEI. Trimming took 3 bases from V and 1 from J, leaving 11 bases between them. In DNA form, the CDR3 reads TGTGCCAGCAGTGAGGGGTTATTGGGCACAGATACGCAGTATTTT. Residues: CASSEGLLGTDTQYF.

The J gene is TRBJ2-7, the V gene TRBV6-1; D gene ambiguous. Germline assignment: CDR1 MNHNS and CDR2 SASEGT. V dropped 2 bases and J dropped 5 bases, with 16 bases sitting between them. This CDR3 has 15 residues. This chain's CDR3 is CASSETERYGDEQYF. The DNA for the CDR3 is TGTGCCAGCAGTGAAACCGAACGGTATGGTGACGAGCAGTACTTC.

The V call is TRBV5-1, the J call TRBJ2-3, with 12 nucleotides matching TRBD2. Trimming removed 3 bases from V and 2 bases from J; junction bases left unmatched: 4. Looked up from germline, CDR1 is SGHRS and CDR2 is YFSETQ. CDR3 length equals 16 residues. The CDR3 DNA is TGCGCCAGCAGCTCACGGACTAGCGGGGTCACAGATACGCAGTATTTT. Its translation: CASSSRTSGVTDTQYF.

This clone was found once. The chain has TRBV4-1 and TRBJ2-3; D call uncertain. Deletions cut 1 base from V and 2 bases from J, with 10 bases between. Per germline, CDR1 MGHRA and CDR2 YSYEKL. The length of the CDR3 is 15 residues. Written as DNA, the CDR3 is TGCGCCAGCAGCCAAGGGACCGGCGACACAGATACGCAGTATTTT. This codes for CASSQGTGDTDTQYF.

Details on this clone: This same CDR3 is encoded by further DNA sequences in the sample. The V call is TRBV12-3 or TRBV12-4, the J call TRBJ1-2; 7 nucleotides align to TRBD1. This CDR3 comprises 12 residues. J was trimmed by 8 bases and V by 7 bases; bases with no gene match: 7. As DNA, the CDR3 is TGTGCCAGCAAGGAGGGGGCGGGGGGCTACACCTTC. As protein: CASKEGAGGYTF.

J is TRBJ2-5 and V is TRBV29-1; 8 bases agree with TRBD2. CDR1 is SQVTM, CDR2 ANQGSEA, per germline. The CDR3 has 14 residues. Germline trimming cut 3 bases from V and 1 base from J; bases unmatched to any gene: 4. The CDR3 sequence is CSVDRAGAQETQYF. Written as DNA, the CDR3 is TGCAGCGTTGATCGAGCGGGGGCCCAAGAGACCCAGTACTTC.

The chain couples TRBV9 to TRBJ1-2, with TRBD1 as a possible D gene (5 bases). CDR3 size: 12 residues. Trimming cost V 0 bases and J 8 bases, with 8 bases left between them. Germline assignment: CDR1 SGDLS and CDR2 YYNGEE. This CDR3 is CASSVAPGGYTF. Here the CDR3 DNA reads TGTGCCAGCAGCGTAGCCCCAGGGGGCTACACCTTC.

The chain combines TRBV10-3 with TRBJ1-1; 8 bases align to TRBD1. Looked up from germline, CDR1 is ENHRY and CDR2 is SYGVKD. The CDR3 runs 15 residues. Trimming removed 6 bases from V and 1 base from J; junction bases left unmatched: 7. CDR3 in amino acids: CAIRAQGATNTEAFF. In DNA, the CDR3 is TGTGCCATCAGGGCCCAGGGGGCCACGAACACTGAAGCTTTCTTT.

DNA for the CDR3: TGCAGCGTTGCTCAGAACACCGGGGAGCTGTTTTTT. Amino acids: CSVAQNTGELFF. The V and J genes are TRBV29-1 and TRBJ2-2; D not resolved. The V end lost 4 bases, the J end lost 1 base, and 4 bases lay between the germline ends. The CDR3 sequence is 12 residues long. Germline V gives CDR1 SQVTM, CDR2 ANQGSEA.